Presented here are 15 T cell receptor beta chains from one specimen sequenced in a study of vaccination and CD4 T cells after COVID-19. Their cognate antigens are unknown. Cultured CD4+ T cell DNA underwent sequencing with the Oncomine TCR Beta short-read assay. TCRdb ran MiXCR on the PCR reads and lists one entry per CDR3 protein. The sample holds approximately 9,600 distinct CDR3 sequences, approximately 28% seen once. Indicated treatment: approximately 9-day PBMC culture with coronavirus spike peptide pools or control peptides (ViraFEST assay). This specimen consisted of CD4+ T cells from blood, cultured in vitro, obtained after SARS-CoV-2 vaccination. These receptors were collected from a human donor who had recovered from COVID-19.

V and J are TRBV20-1 and TRBJ1-1, with D unresolved. CDR1 is DFQATT and CDR2 is SNEGSKA in the germline V gene (reference sequence). The CDR3 has 12 residues. Trimming took 1 base from V and 5 from J, leaving 8 bases between them. CDR3 sequence reads: CSARGQRTEAFF. The CDR3 bases are TGCAGTGCTAGAGGCCAGAGGACTGAAGCTTTCTTT.

This rearrangement joins TRBV4-3 to TRBJ1-2; 9 bases align to TRBD1. Trimming removed 4 bases from V and 8 bases from J; junction bases left unmatched: 14. Germline V lookup: CDR1 LGHNA, CDR2 YSLEER. This CDR3 has 16 residues. The CDR3 nucleotides read TGCGCCAGCAGCCCGTACCGGGACAGGGATTTAGAGGGCTACACCTTC. Amino acids: CASSPYRDRDLEGYTF.

The V call is TRBV7-2, the J call TRBJ1-6; TRBD1 agrees at 9 bases. CDR3 length: 16 amino acids. The junction had 6 bases not matched to a gene; V was cut back by 5 bases and J by 4 bases. Germline V gene sequence: CDR1 SGHTA, CDR2 FQGNSA. CDR3 in DNA: TGTGCCAGCAGCACACGACAGGGGGGATATAATTCACCCCTCCACTTT. Translation gives CASSTRQGGYNSPLHF.

This clonotype was detected a few times. The CDR3 is CASSRQGIGYTF. CDR3 nucleotide sequence: TGTGCCAGCAGCAGACAGGGGATTGGCTACACCTTC. This chain connects TRBV28 to TRBJ1-2; TRBD1 matches at 8 bases. CDR1 and CDR2 (germline): MDHEN, SYDVKM. J was trimmed by 7 bases and V by 6 bases; bases with no gene match: 4. This CDR3 is built from 12 residues.

The V call is TRBV4-2, the J call TRBJ2-1; D is ambiguous. This CDR3 contains 15 residues. Germline V gene lookup returns CDR1 LGHNA and CDR2 YNFKEQ. V was shortened by 0 bases and J by 0 bases, with 6 bases between the two germline ends. CDR3 residues: CASSQDRTSYNEQFF. The CDR3 DNA reads as TGTGCCAGCAGCCAAGATCGTACCTCCTACAATGAGCAGTTCTTC.

V is TRBV4-1 and J is TRBJ2-2; D unclear. Germline CDR1 MGHRA, CDR2 YSYEKL. The CDR3 extends over 12 amino acids. Deletions cut 5 bases from V and 6 bases from J, with 7 bases between. Written as DNA, the CDR3 is TGCGCCAGCAGCGTCGGGTCCGGGGAGCTGTTTTTT. Translated: CASSVGSGELFF.

This clonotype was observed a few times. The V and J genes are TRBV11-2 and TRBJ2-5, with a possible D match to TRBD1 (5 bases). The germline V gene has CDR1 SGHAT and CDR2 FQNNGV. Deletions cut 3 bases from V and 5 bases from J, with 10 bases between. The CDR3 spans 13 residues. The DNA of the CDR3 is TGTGCCAGCAGCTTTGGGGCCCCGGAGACCCAGTACTTC. This encodes CASSFGAPETQYF. Based on the CDR3 plus reference TRBV11-2 and TRBJ2-5, the full variable domain is EAGVAQSPRYKIIEKRQSVAFWCNPISGHATLYWYQQILGQGPKLLIQFQNNGVVDDSQLPKDRFSAERLKGVDSTLKIQPAKLEDSAVYLCASSFGAPETQYFGPGTRLLVL.

This clonotype appeared a few times. V usage is TRBV19 and J usage is TRBJ2-7, with 8 nucleotides matching TRBD1. The CDR3 sequence is 16 residues long. From germline, CDR1 is LNHDA and CDR2 SQIVND (reference sequence). V dropped 3 bases and J dropped 0; count of bases not matched to a gene: 7. As DNA, the CDR3 is TGTGCCAGTAGTATCGGTCTGGACAGGGCCTCCTACGAGCAGTACTTC. Translated: CASSIGLDRASYEQYF.

The chain uses TRBV24-1 and TRBJ2-3, with 7 positions matching TRBD2. In germline, CDR1 is KGHDR, CDR2 SFDVKD. V lost 7 bases to trimming and J lost 2 bases; unmatched junction nucleotides: 8. The CDR3 covers 15 residues. The CDR3 reads CATRGDTSDTDTQYF. The DNA for the CDR3 is TGTGCCACCAGAGGAGATACTAGCGACACAGATACGCAGTATTTT.

V and J are TRBV6-1 and TRBJ2-1; 7 nucleotides align to TRBD2. Germline CDR1 and CDR2: MNHNS and SASEGT. V dropped 6 bases and J dropped 6; count of bases not matched to a gene: 14. The CDR3 length is 16 residues. The CDR3 region has the DNA TGTGCCAGCAGCCCTCTAGCGGCCGCAGCCCCCAATGAGCAGTTCTTC. Its translation is CASSPLAAAAPNEQFF.

The chain uses TRBV12-3 or TRBV12-4 and TRBJ1-1; 9 nucleotides align to TRBD1. CDR3 length: 13 amino acids. The V and J ends lost 1 base and 6 bases, in that order; junction bases with no gene match: 0. This CDR3 reads CASSLDRGPEAFF. The CDR3 DNA reads TGTGCCAGCAGTTTAGACAGGGGGCCTGAAGCTTTCTTT.

The V and J genes are TRBV20-1 and TRBJ2-7; perhaps TRBD2 as D (5 bases). The CDR3 has 16 residues. The V end lost 3 bases, the J end lost 9 bases, and 27 bases lay between the germline ends. CDR1 is DFQATT, CDR2 SNEGSKA, per germline (reference sequence). Written as DNA, the CDR3 is TGCAGTGCTAGGGGCCCCCCTACTAGGACCGCGCGGCGGCAGTACTTC. It is translated as CSARGPPTRTARRQYF.

This clonotype was detected a few times. The chain links TRBV7-2 to TRBJ1-3, with D hard to call. This CDR3 contains 15 residues. V lost 5 bases to trimming and J lost 0 bases, with 11 bases between them. Germline V CDR1 and CDR2: SGHTA, FQGNSA. CDR3 bases: TGTGCCAGCAGCCCCAGCACCACCTCTGGAAACACCATATATTTT. Translation: CASSPSTTSGNTIYF.

This clonotype was found a few times. This sequence joins TRBV7-9 and TRBJ2-6; no reliable D call. The germline V gene has CDR1 SEHNR and CDR2 FQNEAQ (reference sequence). The V end was cut by 1 base, the J end by 1 base, with 5 bases between. The CDR3 is made up of 15 amino acids. Written as DNA, the CDR3 is TGTGCCAGCAGCTTAGGGGTTTCTGGGGCCAACGTCCTGACTTTC. It is translated as CASSLGVSGANVLTF. The full variable domain, in which reference TRBV7-9 and TRBJ2-6 provide the parts outside the CDR3, is DTGVSQNPRHKITKRGQNVTFRCDPISEHNRLYWYRQTLGQGPEFLTYFQNEAQLEKSRLLSDRFSAERPKGSFSTLEIQRTEQGDSAMYLCASSLGVSGANVLTFGAGSRLTVL.

This clonotype is a singleton in its sample. Germline is not matched at one junction end, which may reflect a read error. This rearrangement joins TRBV6-1 to TRBJ2-1; D may correspond to TRBD1 or TRBD2 (5 bases each). This CDR3 is 16 amino acids long. Germline V gene data show CDR1 as MNHNS and CDR2 as SASEGT. CDR3 nucleotide sequence: TGTGCCAGCAGTCAAGCGCGGGCCCAGGGCCCCAATGAGCAGTTCTTC. This sequence encodes CASSQARAQGPNEQFF.